A selection of T cell receptor beta chains follows, all from one sample in a study of blood T cells in healthy people across ages. TCRdb called the 5' RACE reads again in MiXCR, with one record for every CDR3 protein. The sample lists roughly 1,500,000 distinct CDR3 sequences; 42% were seen once. The sequenced sample was blood. Source of these receptors: a woman between 18 and 29 years old in good health. Both conserved end residues are part of each CDR3. D genes are given only for firm matches. Size tells how often a clone was seen (once, few, many) or the class of an expanded clone, and some rows leave it out.

v_gene	j_gene	abundance	d_gene	CDR3aa	CDR3nt
TRBV2	TRBJ1-6	NA	NA	CASSDSWEGTLHF	TGTGCCAGCAGTGACTCGTGGGAGGGCACCCTCCACTTT
TRBV20-1	TRBJ2-3	few	TRBD1	CSARDVGDSLITDTQYF	TGCAGTGCTAGAGATGTTGGGGACAGTCTCATCACAGATACGCAGTATTTT
TRBV4-1	TRBJ2-2	few	NA	CASSLSRTGELFF	TGCGCCAGCAGCCTCTCGCGCACCGGGGAGCTGTTTTTT
TRBV6-2/TRBV6-3	TRBJ1-5	NA	TRBD1	CASSRDRGTLNQPQHF	TGTGCCAGCAGTAGGGACAGGGGGACTCTCAATCAGCCCCAGCATTTT
TRBV29-1	TRBJ2-7	NA	NA	CSVSRVGSYEQYF	TGCAGCGTTTCTCGTGTGGGGTCCTACGAGCAGTACTTC
TRBV12-3/TRBV12-4	TRBJ2-5	few	NA	CASSWGRQETQYF	TGTGCCAGCAGTTGGGGAAGACAAGAGACCCAGTACTTC
TRBV5-1	TRBJ1-5	NA	NA	CASSLISEGNYSNQPQHF	TGCGCCAGCAGCTTGATTTCGGAGGGGAATTATAGCAATCAGCCCCAGCATTTT
TRBV7-8	TRBJ2-1	NA	NA	CASSLDMGWPEQFF	TGTGCCAGCAGCTTAGATATGGGCTGGCCTGAGCAGTTCTTC
TRBV6-5	TRBJ2-7	NA	NA	CASKTGSISGEQYF	TGTGCCAGCAAGACAGGCTCCATTTCGGGGGAGCAGTACTTC
TRBV9	TRBJ1-2	NA	NA	CASSDGAVGYGYTF	TGTGCCAGCAGCGACGGGGCGGTGGGCTATGGCTACACCTTC
TRBV10-3	TRBJ2-7	many	NA	CAIRKTEASYEQYF	TGTGCCATCAGGAAGACAGAAGCCTCCTACGAGCAGTACTTC
TRBV10-3	TRBJ2-3	once	NA	CAISEGLPDTQYF	TGTGCCATCAGTGAGGGACTACCAGATACGCAGTATTTT
TRBV20-1	TRBJ2-1	NA	NA	CSSPGQSCNEQFF	TGCAGCTCCCCCGGACAGTCCTGCAATGAGCAGTTCTTC
TRBV9	TRBJ2-7	few	NA	CASSVSGIPYEQYF	TGTGCCAGCAGCGTATCCGGGATTCCCTACGAGCAGTACTTC
TRBV10-2	TRBJ2-2	few	TRBD2	CASQGLGAGELFF	TGCGCCAGCCAGGGACTAGGGGCCGGGGAGCTGTTTTTT
TRBV21-1	TRBJ2-7	once	NA	CASSKDKTRKLYEQYF	TGTGCCAGCAGCAAGGATAAGACCCGAAAGCTATACGAGCAGTACTTC
TRBV3-1	TRBJ2-3	few	NA	CASSPFGTREDTQYF	TGTGCCAGCAGCCCGTTTGGGACGCGCGAAGATACGCAGTATTTT
TRBV7-2	TRBJ2-3	few	NA	CASSLSGRTQYF	TGTGCCAGCAGCTTGTCGGGACGCACACAGTATTTT
TRBV4-2	TRBJ2-7	NA	NA	CASSQRTNEQYF	TGTGCCAGCAGCCAGAGGACTAATGAGCAGTACTTC
TRBV20-1	TRBJ2-3	NA	TRBD1	CSASDRVSDTQYF	TGCAGTGCGTCGGACAGGGTATCCGATACGCAGTATTTT
TRBV6-6	TRBJ1-5	few	NA	CASSYDSGGGSGQPQHF	TGTGCCAGCAGTTATGACTCGGGTGGAGGGAGCGGTCAGCCCCAGCATTTT
TRBV29-1	TRBJ2-7	few	NA	CSVIGSPREQYF	TGCAGCGTTATAGGGTCTCCCCGCGAGCAGTACTTC
TRBV5-1	TRBJ2-1	NA	TRBD2	CASSTSGDYNEQFF	TGCGCCAGCAGCACTAGCGGAGACTACAATGAGCAGTTCTTC
TRBV27	TRBJ2-7	few	NA	CTSRPSSQYYEQYF	TGTACCAGCAGGCCCAGTTCACAGTACTACGAGCAGTACTTC
TRBV30	TRBJ2-1	NA	NA	CAWSRGTYNEQFF	TGTGCCTGGAGTCGGGGGACCTACAATGAGCAGTTCTTC
TRBV3-1	TRBJ2-7	NA	NA	CASSHGGDERYF	TGTGCCAGCAGCCATGGAGGGGACGAGCGGTACTTC
TRBV7-2	TRBJ2-7	NA	TRBD2	CASSSWTSPNNEQYF	TGTGCCAGCAGCTCCTGGACTAGCCCCAATAACGAGCAGTACTTC
TRBV6-1	TRBJ2-6	NA	NA	CASSDMLSGANVLTF	TGTGCCAGCAGCGATATGCTCTCTGGGGCCAACGTCCTGACTTTC
TRBV7-2	TRBJ2-7	NA	NA	CASSPTEWAEQYF	TGTGCCAGCAGCCCGACGGAATGGGCCGAGCAGTACTTC
TRBV6-5	TRBJ1-2	few	NA	CASTSSGPGYGYTF	TGTGCCAGCACCAGCAGCGGGCCAGGATATGGCTACACCTTC
TRBV5-6	TRBJ1-2	few	NA	CASSFRDTLNYGYTF	TGTGCCAGCAGCTTCCGGGACACGCTGAACTATGGCTACACCTTC
TRBV29-1	TRBJ2-7	NA	TRBD1	CSVRQGAGYEQYF	TGCAGCGTCAGACAGGGGGCTGGTTACGAGCAGTACTTC
TRBV27	TRBJ2-3	NA	TRBD2	CASSLSGTSGGSTDTQYF	TGTGCCAGCAGTTTATCCGGGACTAGCGGGGGGAGCACAGATACGCAGTATTTT
TRBV28	TRBJ2-2	NA	NA	CATSGGPKPGELFF	TGTGCCACCTCCGGGGGTCCAAAGCCCGGGGAGCTGTTTTTT
TRBV6-5	TRBJ2-7	NA	NA	CASSRDFSQNEQYF	TGTGCCAGCAGCCGGGACTTCTCTCAGAATGAGCAGTACTTC
TRBV12-3/TRBV12-4	TRBJ2-5	few	NA	CAISRGRGPETQYF	TGTGCCATAAGTAGGGGTAGGGGACCAGAGACCCAGTACTTC
TRBV2	TRBJ1-2	NA	NA	CASSIQPGYTF	TGTGCCAGCAGCATACAGCCGGGCTACACCTTC
TRBV6-5	TRBJ2-3	NA	NA	CASSLTGGTGADTQYF	TGTGCCAGCAGCCTCACCGGTGGGACGGGGGCAGATACGCAGTATTTT
TRBV9	TRBJ1-6	NA	NA	CASSPRGESDSPLHF	TGTGCCAGCAGCCCCCGTGGGGAAAGCGATTCACCCCTCCACTTT
TRBV20-1	TRBJ2-7	NA	NA	CSARGGEDEQYF	TGCAGTGCTAGGGGCGGGGAGGACGAGCAGTACTTC
TRBV6-4	TRBJ2-1	few	TRBD2	CASSDRPGGSEQFF	TGTGCCAGCAGTGACAGGCCCGGGGGGAGTGAGCAGTTCTTC
TRBV27	TRBJ2-1	NA	NA	CASSAGWRNEQFF	TGTGCCAGCAGTGCGGGGTGGAGGAATGAGCAGTTCTTC
TRBV20-1	TRBJ1-2	NA	TRBD1	CSGQRDRDYGYTF	TGCAGTGGCCAAAGGGACAGGGACTATGGCTACACCTTC
TRBV29-1	TRBJ2-4	NA	TRBD2	CSGLTSGGLYF	TGCAGCGGCCTGACTAGCGGGGGGCTGTACTTC
TRBV2	TRBJ2-3	NA	NA	CASSSTGTVDAQYF	TGTGCCAGCAGCTCAACAGGGACTGTGGATGCGCAGTATTTT
TRBV6-5	TRBJ2-7	few	TRBD2	CATRLADLYEQYF	TGTGCCACCAGACTAGCGGACCTCTACGAGCAGTACTTC
TRBV24-1	TRBJ2-1	NA	NA	CATSAPGQRNEQFF	TGTGCCACCAGTGCCCCTGGACAGAGAAATGAGCAGTTCTTC
TRBV6-2/TRBV6-3	TRBJ2-7	NA	TRBD1	CASSYSQGAGYEQYF	TGTGCCAGCAGTTACTCGCAGGGGGCGGGATACGAGCAGTACTTC